Below are 22 T cell receptor beta chains sequenced from a single sample in a study of shared clonotypes between healthy human individuals. Measured with immunoSEQ multiplex PCR; TCRdb has only the in-frame clones, and not every one. The sample lists millions of clones; roughly 94% were seen once. Sequencing was carried out using naive CD4+ T cells sorted from blood. Subset of the sample: CD45RA+ positively selected. Receptors originate from a man aged 18-30 years in good health.

The chain couples TRBV30 to TRBJ2-5; 7 positions match TRBD1. Trimming cost V 1 base and J 4 bases; bases outside gene matches: 9. The CDR3 is 15 residues long. Germline-derived CDR1 and CDR2 are GTSNPN and SVGIG (reference sequence). The DNA of the CDR3 is TGTGCCTGGAGTGCGGAGACAGGGCACCGAGAGACCCAGTACTTC. Its translation: CAWSAETGHRETQYF.

With regard to this clone: Additional DNA sequences in this sample encode the identical CDR3. This sequence joins TRBV10-3 and TRBJ1-1; D perhaps matches TRBD1 (5 bases). Deletions cut 8 bases from V and 1 base from J, with 11 bases between. This CDR3 has 13 amino acids. Germline CDR1 ENHRY, CDR2 SYGVKD. The CDR3 DNA reads TGTGCCATCGGCCTTGGGGGGAACACTGAAGCTTTCTTT. The encoded protein is CAIGLGGNTEAFF.

This clone was counted a few times. Other DNA sequences from this sample encode an identical CDR3 as well. The chain couples TRBV18 to TRBJ2-5; D unresolved. The CDR3 is 13 amino acids. V lost 0 bases and J 2 bases, leaving 4 bases between the germline ends. Germline V gene lookup returns CDR1 KGHSH and CDR2 LQKENI. The CDR3 sequence: CASSPPGQETQYF. The CDR3 DNA reads TGTGCCAGCTCACCACCGGGGCAAGAGACCCAGTACTTC. Based on the CDR3 plus reference TRBV18 and TRBJ2-5, the full variable domain is NAGVMQNPRHLVRRRGQEARLRCSPMKGHSHVYWYRQLPEEGLKFMVYLQKENIIDESGMPKERFSAEFPKEGPSILRIQQVVRGDSAAYFCASSPPGQETQYFGPGTRLLVL.

The chain carries TRBV6-5 and TRBJ1-6; 9 positions match TRBD1. J gave up 10 bases and V 4 bases, and 11 bases lay outside the gene matches. Looked up from germline, CDR1 is MNHEY and CDR2 is SVGAGI. The CDR3 totals 16 residues. The CDR3 here is CASSFTGQGTGSPLHF. DNA of the CDR3: TGTGCCAGCAGTTTCACCGGACAGGGGACGGGATCACCCCTCCACTTT.

This sequence joins TRBV6-6 and TRBJ2-7, with TRBD1 matching over 7 bases. Germline V gene sequence: CDR1 MNHNY, CDR2 SVGAGI (reference sequence). After removal of 5 bases from V and 0 bases from J, the junction contained 4 bases not matched to a gene. This CDR3 has 14 residues. For the CDR3, the DNA is TGTGCCAGCAGTCTACAGGGGAACTCCTACGAGCAGTACTTC. This codes for CASSLQGNSYEQYF.

In regard to this clone: At one end the junction does not follow the germline gene, possibly because of a read error. The chain recombines TRBV7-7 with TRBJ2-5; the D gene is possibly TRBD1 (6 bases). Per the germline V gene, CDR1 is SSHAT and CDR2 is FNYEAQ (reference sequence). The CDR3 has 15 residues. This CDR3 is CASSSATGSWETQYF. DNA for the CDR3: TGTGCTAGCAGCTCCGCAACAGGGTCATGGGAGACCCAGTACTTC. Full variable domain (remainder filled in from reference TRBV7-7 and TRBJ2-5): GAGVSQSPRYKVTKRGQDVTLRCDPISSHATLYWYQQALGQGPEFLTYFNYEAQPDKSGLPSDRFSAERPEGSISTLTIQRTEQRDSAMYRCASSSATGSWETQYFGPGTRLLVL.

This sequence joins TRBV6-1 and TRBJ1-6, with a tentative D call TRBD1 (6 bases). Per the germline V gene, CDR1 is MNHNS and CDR2 is SASEGT. With 2 bases removed from V and 3 bases from J, the gap between germline ends came to 14 bases. CDR3 size: 17 residues. The CDR3 sequence: CASSEFNREGYNSPLHF. CDR3 nucleotide sequence: TGTGCCAGCAGTGAATTCAACAGGGAAGGCTATAATTCACCCCTCCACTTT.

The DNA of the CDR3 is TGTGCCATAGGCCTACAGGGGGCGGGAAATTCACCCCTCCACTTT. It specifies CAIGLQGAGNSPLHF. The chain couples TRBV7-9 to TRBJ1-6; TRBD1 aligns across 9 bases. CDR3 length: 15 residues. Germline values: CDR1 SEHNR, CDR2 FQNEAQ (reference sequence). V shed 10 bases and J 7 bases; nucleotides not matched to a gene: 11.

The chain uses TRBV11-2 and TRBJ1-2, with TRBD1 as a possible D gene (5 bases). The length of the CDR3 is 13 residues. Trimming stripped 6 bases from V and 4 bases from J, with 12 bases between. The germline gives CDR1 SGHAT, CDR2 FQNNGV. The chain's CDR3 is CASSRPGAYGYTF. The CDR3 bases are TGTGCCAGCAGTCGACCCGGGGCCTATGGCTACACCTTC. Full variable domain (missing parts from reference TRBV11-2 and TRBJ1-2): EAGVAQSPRYKIIEKRQSVAFWCNPISGHATLYWYQQILGQGPKLLIQFQNNGVVDDSQLPKDRFSAERLKGVDSTLKIQPAKLEDSAVYLCASSRPGAYGYTFGSGTRLTVV.

V is TRBV7-9 and J is TRBJ2-2, with 8 bases aligning to TRBD2. The germline V gene encodes CDR1 SEHNR and CDR2 FQNEAQ (reference sequence). V shed 2 bases, J shed 6 bases, and the junction held 8 bases outside the gene matches. The CDR3 loop spans 16 amino acids. In DNA form, the CDR3 reads TGTGCCAGCAGCTTAATAGGGACTAGTAAGCCCGGGGAGCTGTTTTTT. This gives the protein CASSLIGTSKPGELFF.

V gene TRBV20-1 combines with J gene TRBJ2-7; D is possibly TRBD1 (6 bases). CDR1 DFQATT and CDR2 SNEGSKA come from the germline V gene (reference sequence). CDR3 length: 11 residues. With 6 bases removed from V and 6 bases from J, the gap between germline ends came to 12 bases. The CDR3 DNA reads as TGCAGTGCGAACAGGGCACCCGAGCAGTACTTC. Its protein is CSANRAPEQYF.

The V call is TRBV2, the J call TRBJ2-5, with D unclear. The V end lost 0 bases, the J end lost 2 bases, and 22 bases lay between the germline ends. The CDR3 contains 19 residues. The germline V gene encodes CDR1 SNHLY and CDR2 FYNNEI. CDR3 loop: CASSEALTSDHTVQETQYF. The CDR3 DNA sequence: TGTGCCAGCAGTGAAGCCTTAACGTCCGACCATACGGTACAAGAGACCCAGTACTTC.

V gene TRBV2 combines with J gene TRBJ2-3; weak D call: TRBD2 (7 bases). The CDR3 loop spans 15 amino acids. The germline gives CDR1 SNHLY, CDR2 FYNNEI. V was clipped by 7 bases and J by 2 bases, with 16 bases between them. CDR3 nucleotide sequence: TGTGCCAGCATCAGAACGGGGGGCTACACAGATACGCAGTATTTT. Translating it yields CASIRTGGYTDTQYF.

The chain uses TRBV10-3 and TRBJ2-7, with 7 bases fitting TRBD1. Germline assignment: CDR1 ENHRY and CDR2 SYGVKD. The CDR3 covers 13 residues. V trimming: 6 bases; J trimming: 5 bases; junction bases outside the gene matches: 7. In DNA form, the CDR3 reads TGTGCCATCAGCCGACAGGGTCTGGACGAGCAGTACTTC. Translated: CAISRQGLDEQYF.

J is TRBJ2-5 and V is TRBV28, with D hard to call. The CDR3 consists of 11 residues. Looked up from germline, CDR1 is MDHEN and CDR2 is SYDVKM. V was clipped by 5 bases and J by 2 bases, with 3 bases between them. The CDR3 DNA reads as TGTGCCAGCAGTGGTCAAGAGACCCAGTACTTC. It encodes CASSGQETQYF.

The V gene is TRBV30, the J gene TRBJ2-1, with unresolved D. Trimming left V 4 bases short and J 0 bases short, with 10 bases between. The CDR3 runs 14 residues. Germline V gene sequence: CDR1 GTSNPN, CDR2 SVGIG (reference sequence). The CDR3 DNA reads as TGTGCCTGGACAGCTCAAAGCTCCTACAATGAGCAGTTCTTC. Translation: CAWTAQSSYNEQFF. The full variable domain, rest sourced from reference TRBV30 and TRBJ2-1, is SQTIHQWPATLVQPVGSPLSLECTVEGTSNPNLYWYRQAAGRGLQLLFYSVGIGQISSEVPQNLSASRPQDRQFILSSKKLLLSDSGFYLCAWTAQSSYNEQFFGPGTRLTVL.

The V gene is TRBV7-2, the J gene TRBJ2-5; TRBD2 aligns across 7 bases. The CDR3 is 18 residues long. After removal of 2 bases from V and 2 bases from J, the junction contained 14 bases not matched to a gene. CDR1 and CDR2 from the germline V gene are SGHTA and FQGNSA. Here the CDR3 DNA reads TGTGCCAGCAGCTTAAGGCAACCGCGGGAGAGGTTTCAAGAGACCCAGTACTTC. It encodes CASSLRQPRERFQETQYF.

V is TRBV15 and J is TRBJ2-1; TRBD1 matches 12 bases. The trim removed 2 bases at V and 8 bases at J, leaving 4 bases unmatched. Germline V gene data show CDR1 as LNHNV and CDR2 as YYDKDF (reference sequence). The CDR3 covers 15 residues. For the CDR3, the DNA is TGTGCCACCAGCAGATTCGGGACAGGGGGCGATGAGCAGTTCTTC. It translates to CATSRFGTGGDEQFF.

This rearrangement joins TRBV7-3 to TRBJ2-1, with D tentatively TRBD2 (6 bases). The CDR3 spans 15 residues. V shed 1 base and J shed 6 bases, with 13 bases lying between them. Germline V lookup: CDR1 SGHTA, CDR2 FQGTGA. CDR3 sequence reads: CASSLRLGEGNEQFF. CDR3 nucleotide sequence: TGTGCCAGCAGCTTAAGACTAGGAGAGGGCAATGAGCAGTTCTTC.

The CDR3 sequence: CASSASGGVPSYEQYF. CDR3 bases: TGTGCCAGCAGTGCCTCAGGGGGCGTCCCCTCCTACGAGCAGTACTTC. V gene TRBV28 combines with J gene TRBJ2-7; 8 bases fit TRBD1. The CDR3 sequence is 16 residues long. V shed 5 bases and J 0 bases; nucleotides not matched to a gene: 9. The germline V gene encodes CDR1 MDHEN and CDR2 SYDVKM. Combining the CDR3 with reference TRBV28 and TRBJ2-7 gives the whole variable domain DVKVTQSSRYLVKRTGEKVFLECVQDMDHENMFWYRQDPGLGLRLIYFSYDVKMKEKGDIPEGYSVSREKKERFSLILESASTNQTSMYLCASSASGGVPSYEQYFGPGTRLTVT.

Of note for this clone: The same CDR3 is also encoded by other DNA sequences in this sample. The V call is TRBV5-1, the J call TRBJ2-1; TRBD2 matches 10 bases. The CDR3 is 17 residues long. From germline, CDR1 is SGHRS and CDR2 YFSETQ. V was pared by 3 bases and J by 0 bases, with 6 bases of the junction left unmatched. CDR3: CASSSLAGGSSYNEQFF. CDR3 DNA: TGCGCCAGCAGCTCGTTAGCGGGGGGAAGCTCCTACAATGAGCAGTTCTTC. Filled out from reference TRBV5-1 and TRBJ2-1, the complete variable domain reads KAGVTQTPRYLIKTRGQQVTLSCSPISGHRSVSWYQQTPGQGLQFLFEYFSETQRNKGNFPGRFSGRQFSNSRSEMNVSTLELGDSALYLCASSSLAGGSSYNEQFFGPGTRLTVL.

The rearrangement links TRBV5-1 to TRBJ2-5, with D perhaps matching TRBD1 (6 bases). The CDR3 runs to 14 residues. Germline CDR1 reads SGHRS; CDR2 reads YFSETQ. Trimming cost V 8 bases and J 3 bases, with 17 bases left between them. CDR3 protein: CASSTRDTKETQYF. For the CDR3, the DNA is TGCGCCAGTAGTACCCGGGACACTAAAGAGACCCAGTACTTC.